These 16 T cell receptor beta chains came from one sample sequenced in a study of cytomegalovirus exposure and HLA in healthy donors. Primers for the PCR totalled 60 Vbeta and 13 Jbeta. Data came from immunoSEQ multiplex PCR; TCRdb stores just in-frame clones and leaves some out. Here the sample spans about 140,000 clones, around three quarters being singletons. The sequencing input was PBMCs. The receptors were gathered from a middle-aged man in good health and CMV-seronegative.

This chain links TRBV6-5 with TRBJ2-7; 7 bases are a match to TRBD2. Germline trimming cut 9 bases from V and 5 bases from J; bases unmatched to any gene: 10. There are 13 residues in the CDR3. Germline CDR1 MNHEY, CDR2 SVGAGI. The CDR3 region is CASPPTSFDEQYF. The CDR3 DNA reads TGTGCCAGTCCCCCGACTAGCTTTGACGAGCAGTACTTC.

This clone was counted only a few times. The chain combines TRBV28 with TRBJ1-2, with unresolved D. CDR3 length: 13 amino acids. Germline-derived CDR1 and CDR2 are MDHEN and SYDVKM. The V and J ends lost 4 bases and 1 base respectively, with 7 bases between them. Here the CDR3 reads CASSSTVNYGYTF. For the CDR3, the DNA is TGTGCCAGCAGTTCAACAGTTAACTATGGCTACACCTTC.

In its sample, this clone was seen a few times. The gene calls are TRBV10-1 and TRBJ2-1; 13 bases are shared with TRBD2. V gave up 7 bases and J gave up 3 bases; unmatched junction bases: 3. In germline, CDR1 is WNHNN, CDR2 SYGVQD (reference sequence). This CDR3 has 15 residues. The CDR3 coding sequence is TGCGCCAGCATGCGGACTAGCGGGAGCTACAATGAGCAGTTCTTC. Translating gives CASMRTSGSYNEQFF.

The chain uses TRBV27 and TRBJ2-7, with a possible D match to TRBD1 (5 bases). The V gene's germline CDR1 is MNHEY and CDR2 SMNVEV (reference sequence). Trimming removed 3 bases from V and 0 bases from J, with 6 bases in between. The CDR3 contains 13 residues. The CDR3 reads CASSFQGSYEQYF. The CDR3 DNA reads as TGTGCCAGCAGTTTCCAGGGCTCCTACGAGCAGTACTTC.

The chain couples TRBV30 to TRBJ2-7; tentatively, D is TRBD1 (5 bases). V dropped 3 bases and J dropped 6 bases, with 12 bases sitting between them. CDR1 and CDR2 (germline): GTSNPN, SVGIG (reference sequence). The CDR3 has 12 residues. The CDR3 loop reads CAWSQQGVEQYF. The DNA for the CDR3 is TGTGCCTGGAGCCAACAAGGGGTCGAGCAGTACTTC.

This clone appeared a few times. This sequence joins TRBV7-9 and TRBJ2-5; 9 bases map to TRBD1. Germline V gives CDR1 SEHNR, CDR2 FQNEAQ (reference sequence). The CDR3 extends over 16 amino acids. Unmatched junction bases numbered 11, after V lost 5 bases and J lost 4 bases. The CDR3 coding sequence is TGTGCCAGCAGCCAAAGAAACAGGGGGCCATTAGAGACCCAGTACTTC. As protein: CASSQRNRGPLETQYF.

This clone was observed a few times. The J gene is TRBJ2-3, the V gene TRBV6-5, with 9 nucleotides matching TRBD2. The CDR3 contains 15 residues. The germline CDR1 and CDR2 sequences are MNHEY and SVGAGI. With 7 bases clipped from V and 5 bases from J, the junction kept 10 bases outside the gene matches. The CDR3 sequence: CASNRDSGSQDTQYF. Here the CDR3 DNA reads TGTGCCAGCAATCGTGATAGCGGGAGTCAAGATACGCAGTATTTT.

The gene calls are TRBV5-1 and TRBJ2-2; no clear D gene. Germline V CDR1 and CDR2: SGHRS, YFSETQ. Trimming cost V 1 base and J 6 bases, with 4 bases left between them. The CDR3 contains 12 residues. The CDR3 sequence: CASSLLPGELFF. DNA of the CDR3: TGCGCCAGCAGCTTGCTTCCCGGGGAGCTGTTTTTT.

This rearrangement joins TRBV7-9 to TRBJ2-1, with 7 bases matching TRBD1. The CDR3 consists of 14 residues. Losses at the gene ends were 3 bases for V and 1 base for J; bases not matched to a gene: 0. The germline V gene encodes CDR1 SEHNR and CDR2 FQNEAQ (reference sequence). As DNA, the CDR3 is TGTGCCAGCAGCTTGGGACAGTCCTACAATGAGCAGTTCTTC. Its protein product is CASSLGQSYNEQFF.

CDR3 DNA sequence: TGTGCCAGTGCCGGGACAGGGTCGCATGAGCAGTTCTTC. Protein: CASAGTGSHEQFF. The gene calls are TRBV7-3 and TRBJ2-1, with 9 bases fitting TRBD1. The V segment lost 9 bases and the J segment 8 bases; nucleotides outside the gene matches: 8. The germline V gene encodes CDR1 SGHTA and CDR2 FQGTGA. The CDR3 is 13 amino acids.

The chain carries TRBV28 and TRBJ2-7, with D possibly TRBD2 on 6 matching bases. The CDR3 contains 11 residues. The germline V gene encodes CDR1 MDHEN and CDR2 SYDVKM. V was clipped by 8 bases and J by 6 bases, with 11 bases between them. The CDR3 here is CASGLNGEQYF. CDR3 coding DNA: TGTGCCAGCGGACTAAACGGCGAGCAGTACTTC. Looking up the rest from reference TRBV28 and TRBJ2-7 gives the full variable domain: DVKVTQSSRYLVKRTGEKVFLECVQDMDHENMFWYRQDPGLGLRLIYFSYDVKMKEKGDIPEGYSVSREKKERFSLILESASTNQTSMYLCASGLNGEQYFGPGTRLTVT.

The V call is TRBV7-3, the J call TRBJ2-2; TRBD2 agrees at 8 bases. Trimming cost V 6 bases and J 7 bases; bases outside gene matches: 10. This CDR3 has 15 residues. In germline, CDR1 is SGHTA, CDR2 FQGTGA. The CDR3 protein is CASSPGLATIGELFF. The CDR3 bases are TGTGCCAGCAGTCCCGGACTAGCAACGATCGGGGAGCTGTTTTTT.

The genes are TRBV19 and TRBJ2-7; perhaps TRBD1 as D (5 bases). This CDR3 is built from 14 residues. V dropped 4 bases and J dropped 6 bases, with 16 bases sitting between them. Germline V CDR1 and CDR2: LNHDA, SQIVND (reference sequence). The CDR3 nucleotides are TGTGCCAGTAGTAGGACACCTCAGGCGCCCGAGCAGTACTTC. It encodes CASSRTPQAPEQYF.

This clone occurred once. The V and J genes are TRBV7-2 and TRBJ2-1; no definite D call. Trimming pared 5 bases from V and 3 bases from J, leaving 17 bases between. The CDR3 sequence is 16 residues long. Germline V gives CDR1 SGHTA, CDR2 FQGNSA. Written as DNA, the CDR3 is TGTGCCAGCAGCGGAGTGGATTCCTACCTCTACAATGAGCAGTTCTTC. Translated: CASSGVDSYLYNEQFF.

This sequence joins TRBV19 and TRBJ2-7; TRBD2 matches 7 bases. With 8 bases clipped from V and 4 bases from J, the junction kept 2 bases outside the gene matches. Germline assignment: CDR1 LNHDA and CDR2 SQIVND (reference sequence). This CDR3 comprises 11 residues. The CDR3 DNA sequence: TGTGCCAGTGGGGAGGGGTACGAGCAGTACTTC. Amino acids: CASGEGYEQYF.

The CDR3 is CAWSWGRDEQYF. CDR3 DNA sequence: TGTGCCTGGAGCTGGGGGCGCGACGAGCAGTACTTC. The V and J genes are TRBV30 and TRBJ2-7; tentative D call: TRBD1 (6 bases). The CDR3 totals 12 residues. V was pared by 3 bases and J by 5 bases, with 11 bases between. Per the germline V gene, CDR1 is GTSNPN and CDR2 is SVGIG (reference sequence).